This T cell receptor beta chain is from a study of blood T cell repertoires in COVID-19. Study-level background: From T cells, B-cell-depleted T cells, or PBMCs came the material, which was cDNA or gDNA.

Study processing details: Reference gene primers were amplified, and this amplification served to estimate nucleated cell counts. TCRdb keeps only in-frame clones here, not all; method: immunoSEQ multiplex PCR. That table supplies the V and J calls and clone size; D and trimming were determined from the DNA. The sample yields 130,000 to 150,000 clones, 70% to 90% seen once. CDR3 length equals 16 residues. V was shortened by 0 bases and J by 6 bases, with 16 bases between the two germline ends. Looked up from germline, CDR1 is SGDLS and CDR2 is YYNGEE. Those enrolled in Seattle joined during active infection and were followed longitudinally afterward. This clone appeared once.

V gene TRBV9 combines with J gene TRBJ2-1; D is unclear. The receptor was derived from a woman aged 55-75 years with COVID-19, enrolled during active disease. The sequenced material came from peripheral blood. CDR3 residues: CASSVALPRGGNEQFF. CDR3 sequence (DNA): TGTGCCAGCAGCGTAGCTCTCCCTCGAGGCGGCAATGAGCAGTTCTTC.